The clone carrying this T cell receptor beta chain shows up as medium-sized (0.01 to 0.1%) by frequency. Its antigen is still unknown. TRB rearrangements were amplified by touch-down multiplex PCR with mixed TRB-A/B primers. TCRdb reprocessed the multiplex PCR reads, keeping one entry per CDR3 protein, no DNA. Its table records roughly 5,100 distinct CDR3 sequences. This specimen belongs to a study of T cell clusters in autoimmune cytopenias. Study-wide results and caveats: Clustering suggested that physiological T cell clusters were missing in primary autoimmune cytopenia patients.

TRB amplification used 250 ng of peripheral blood genomic DNA. This CDR3 is built from 15 residues. Germline assignment: CDR1 MNHEY and CDR2 SMNVEV (reference sequence). This receptor was obtained from a human donor with an autoimmune cytopenia or autoimmune hepatitis (not recorded which). The sample was peripheral blood. This rearrangement joins TRBV27 to TRBJ2-5; TCRdb's assignment of TRBD1 cannot be checked, as there is no DNA. The CDR3 loop reads CASWTGGEKKETQYF.